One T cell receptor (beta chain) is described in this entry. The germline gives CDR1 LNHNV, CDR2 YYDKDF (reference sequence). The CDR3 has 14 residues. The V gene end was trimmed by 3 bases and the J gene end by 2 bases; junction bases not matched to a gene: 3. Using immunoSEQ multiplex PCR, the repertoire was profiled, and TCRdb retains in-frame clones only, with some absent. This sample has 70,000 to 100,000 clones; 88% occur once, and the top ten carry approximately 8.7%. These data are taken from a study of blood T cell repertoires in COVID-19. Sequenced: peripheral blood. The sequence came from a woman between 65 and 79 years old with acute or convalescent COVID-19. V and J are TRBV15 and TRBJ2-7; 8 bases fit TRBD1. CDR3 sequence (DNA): TGTGCCACCAGCAGCGGACAGGGAGCCTACGAGCAGTACTTC. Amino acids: CATSSGQGAYEQYF.